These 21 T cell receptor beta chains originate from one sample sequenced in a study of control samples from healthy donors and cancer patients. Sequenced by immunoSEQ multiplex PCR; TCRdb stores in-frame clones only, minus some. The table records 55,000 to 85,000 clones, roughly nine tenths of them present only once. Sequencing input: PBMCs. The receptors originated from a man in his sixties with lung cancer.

CDR3 sequence (DNA): TGTGCCACCAGTGATCCCCTCCGGGGCACAGATACGCAGTATTTT. Its protein is CATSDPLRGTDTQYF. The gene calls are TRBV24-1 and TRBJ2-3; D is unclear. V gave up 3 bases and J gave up 1 base, with 10 bases separating them. Germline CDR1 KGHDR, CDR2 SFDVKD. The CDR3 extends over 15 amino acids.

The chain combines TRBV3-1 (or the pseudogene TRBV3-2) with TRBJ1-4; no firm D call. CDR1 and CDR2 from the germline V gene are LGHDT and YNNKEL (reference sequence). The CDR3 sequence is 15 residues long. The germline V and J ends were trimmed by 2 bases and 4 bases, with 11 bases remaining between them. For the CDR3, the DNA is TGTGCCAGCAGCCAAAAAACACCCTTTAATGAAAAACTGTTTTTT. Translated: CASSQKTPFNEKLFF.

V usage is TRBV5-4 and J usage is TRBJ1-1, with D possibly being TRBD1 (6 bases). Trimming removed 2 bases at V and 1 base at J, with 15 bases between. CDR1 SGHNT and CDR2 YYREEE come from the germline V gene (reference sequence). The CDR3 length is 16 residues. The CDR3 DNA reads TGTGCCAGCAGCTTCCCAACGACAGGTTGGAACACTGAAGCTTTCTTT. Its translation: CASSFPTTGWNTEAFF.

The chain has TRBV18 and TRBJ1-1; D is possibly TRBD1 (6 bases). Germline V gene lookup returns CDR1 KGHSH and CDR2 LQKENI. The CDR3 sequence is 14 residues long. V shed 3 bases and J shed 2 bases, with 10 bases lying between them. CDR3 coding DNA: TGTGCCAGCTCACCGTCCGGGACAAACACTGAAGCTTTCTTT. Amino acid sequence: CASSPSGTNTEAFF.

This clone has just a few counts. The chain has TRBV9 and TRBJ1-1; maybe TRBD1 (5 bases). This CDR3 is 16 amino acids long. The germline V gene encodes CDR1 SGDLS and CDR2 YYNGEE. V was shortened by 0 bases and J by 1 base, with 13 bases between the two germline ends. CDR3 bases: TGTGCCAGCAGCGTAGCTCCGGGGGGGACGAACACTGAAGCTTTCTTT. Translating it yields CASSVAPGGTNTEAFF.

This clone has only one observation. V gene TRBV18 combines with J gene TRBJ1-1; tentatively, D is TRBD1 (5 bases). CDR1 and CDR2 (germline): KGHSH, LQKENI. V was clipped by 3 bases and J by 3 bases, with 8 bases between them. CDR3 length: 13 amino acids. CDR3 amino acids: CASSPKTDTEAFF. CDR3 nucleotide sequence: TGTGCCAGCTCACCGAAGACAGACACTGAAGCTTTCTTT.

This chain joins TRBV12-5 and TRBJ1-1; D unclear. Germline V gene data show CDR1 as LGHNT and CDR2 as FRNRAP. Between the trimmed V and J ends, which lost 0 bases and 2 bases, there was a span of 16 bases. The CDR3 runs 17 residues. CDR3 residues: CASGLVPDGWVNTEAFF. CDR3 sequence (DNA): TGTGCTAGTGGTTTGGTACCCGACGGTTGGGTTAACACTGAAGCTTTCTTT. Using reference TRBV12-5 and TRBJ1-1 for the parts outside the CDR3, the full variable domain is DARVTQTPRHKVTEMGQEVTMRCQPILGHNTVFWYRQTMMQGLELLAYFRNRAPLDDSGMPKDRFSAEMPDATLATLKIQPSEPRDSAVYFCASGLVPDGWVNTEAFFGQGTRLTVV.

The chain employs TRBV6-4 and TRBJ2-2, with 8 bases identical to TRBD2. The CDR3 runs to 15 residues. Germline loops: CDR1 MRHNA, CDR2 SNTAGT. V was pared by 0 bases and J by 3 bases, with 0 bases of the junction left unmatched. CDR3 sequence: CASSDSAGDTGELFF. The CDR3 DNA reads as TGTGCCAGCAGTGACTCAGCGGGGGACACCGGGGAGCTGTTTTTT.

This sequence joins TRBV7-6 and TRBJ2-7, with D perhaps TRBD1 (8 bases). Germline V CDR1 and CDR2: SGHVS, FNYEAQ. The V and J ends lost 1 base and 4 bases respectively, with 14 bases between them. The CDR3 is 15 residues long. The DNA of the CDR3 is TGTGCCAGCAGCTTAGGGACAGGGAGGGGATACGAGCAGTACTTC. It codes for CASSLGTGRGYEQYF.

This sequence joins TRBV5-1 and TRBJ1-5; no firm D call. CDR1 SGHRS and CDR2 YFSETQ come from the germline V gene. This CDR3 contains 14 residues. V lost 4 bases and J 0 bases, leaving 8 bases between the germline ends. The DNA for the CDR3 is TGCGCCAGCAGCGAGTGGGGTAGCAATCAGCCCCAGCATTTT. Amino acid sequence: CASSEWGSNQPQHF.

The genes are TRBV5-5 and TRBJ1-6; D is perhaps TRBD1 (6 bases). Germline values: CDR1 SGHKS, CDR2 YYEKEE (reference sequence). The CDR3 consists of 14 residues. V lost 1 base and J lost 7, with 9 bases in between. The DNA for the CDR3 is TGTGCCAGCAGCTTGACAGGGCCCAATTCACCCCTCCACTTT. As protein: CASSLTGPNSPLHF.

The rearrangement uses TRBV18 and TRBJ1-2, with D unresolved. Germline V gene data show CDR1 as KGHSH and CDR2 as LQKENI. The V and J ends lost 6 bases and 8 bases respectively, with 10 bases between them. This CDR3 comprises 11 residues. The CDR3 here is CASSSQPGYTF. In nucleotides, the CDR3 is TGTGCCAGCTCCTCGCAGCCGGGCTACACCTTC.

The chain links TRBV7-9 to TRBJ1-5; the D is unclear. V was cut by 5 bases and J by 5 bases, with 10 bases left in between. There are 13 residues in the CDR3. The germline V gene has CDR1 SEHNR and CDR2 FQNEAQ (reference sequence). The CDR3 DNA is TGTGCCAGCAGCGTGGGCCTTGATCAGCCCCAGCATTTT. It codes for CASSVGLDQPQHF.

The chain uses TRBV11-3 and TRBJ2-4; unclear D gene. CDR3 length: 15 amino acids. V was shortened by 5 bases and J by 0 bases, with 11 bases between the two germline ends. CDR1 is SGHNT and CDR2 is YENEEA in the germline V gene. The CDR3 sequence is CASSAQRVAKNIQYF. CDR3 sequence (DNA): TGTGCCAGCAGCGCACAGCGTGTAGCCAAAAACATTCAGTACTTC.

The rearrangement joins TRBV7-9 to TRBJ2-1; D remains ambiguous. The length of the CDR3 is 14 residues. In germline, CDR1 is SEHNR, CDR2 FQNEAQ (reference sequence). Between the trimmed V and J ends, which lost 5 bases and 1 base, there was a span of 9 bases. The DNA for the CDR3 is TGTGCCAGCAGCACTCTAGATTCCTACAATGAGCAGTTCTTC. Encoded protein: CASSTLDSYNEQFF.

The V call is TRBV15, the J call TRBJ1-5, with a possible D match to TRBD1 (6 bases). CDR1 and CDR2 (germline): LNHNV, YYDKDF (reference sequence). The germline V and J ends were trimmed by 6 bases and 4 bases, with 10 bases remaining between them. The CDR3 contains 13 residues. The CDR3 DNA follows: TGTGCCACCAGAGGGGACACAAATCAGCCCCAGCATTTT. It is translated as CATRGDTNQPQHF.

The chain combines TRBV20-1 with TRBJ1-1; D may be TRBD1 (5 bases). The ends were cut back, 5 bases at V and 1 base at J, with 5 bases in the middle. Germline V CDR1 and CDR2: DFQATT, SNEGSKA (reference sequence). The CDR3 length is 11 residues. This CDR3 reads CSAGGNTEAFF. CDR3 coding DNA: TGCAGTGCTGGGGGGAACACTGAAGCTTTCTTT.

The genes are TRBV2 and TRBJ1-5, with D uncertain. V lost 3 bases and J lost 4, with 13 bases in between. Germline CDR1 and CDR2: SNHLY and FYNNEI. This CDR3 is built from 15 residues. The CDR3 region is CASSDRGSRNQPQHF. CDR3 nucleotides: TGTGCCAGCAGTGATCGAGGCTCTCGGAATCAGCCCCAGCATTTT. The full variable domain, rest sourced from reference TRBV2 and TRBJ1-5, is EPEVTQTPSHQVTQMGQEVILRCVPISNHLYFYWYRQILGQKVEFLVSFYNNEISEKSEIFDDQFSVERPDGSNFTLKIRSTKLEDSAMYFCASSDRGSRNQPQHFGDGTRLSIL.

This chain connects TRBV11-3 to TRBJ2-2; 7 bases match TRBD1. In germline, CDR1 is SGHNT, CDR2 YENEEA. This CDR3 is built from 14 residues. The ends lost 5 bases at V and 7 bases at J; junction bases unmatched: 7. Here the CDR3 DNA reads TGTGCCAGCAGCCCCCAGACAGGGTACGGGGAGCTGTTTTTT. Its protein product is CASSPQTGYGELFF. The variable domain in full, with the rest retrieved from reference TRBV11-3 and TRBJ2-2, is EAGVVQSPRYKIIEKKQPVAFWCNPISGHNTLYWYLQNLGQGPELLIRYENEEAVDDSQLPKDRFSAERLKGVDSTLKIQPAELGDSAVYLCASSPQTGYGELFFGEGSRLTVL.

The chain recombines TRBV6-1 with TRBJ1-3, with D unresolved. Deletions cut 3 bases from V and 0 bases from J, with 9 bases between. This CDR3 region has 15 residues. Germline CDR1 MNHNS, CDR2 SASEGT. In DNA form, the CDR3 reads TGTGCCAGCAGTGAGGACGGACTCTCTGGAAACACCATATATTTT. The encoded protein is CASSEDGLSGNTIYF.

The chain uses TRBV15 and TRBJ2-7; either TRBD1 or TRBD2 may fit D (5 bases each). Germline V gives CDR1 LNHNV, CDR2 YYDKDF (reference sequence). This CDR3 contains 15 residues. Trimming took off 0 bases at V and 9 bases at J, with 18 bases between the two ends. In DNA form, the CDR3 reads TGTGCCACCAGCAGAGATCAAGCGGCTGTTACAGGGCAGTACTTC. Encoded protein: CATSRDQAAVTGQYF.